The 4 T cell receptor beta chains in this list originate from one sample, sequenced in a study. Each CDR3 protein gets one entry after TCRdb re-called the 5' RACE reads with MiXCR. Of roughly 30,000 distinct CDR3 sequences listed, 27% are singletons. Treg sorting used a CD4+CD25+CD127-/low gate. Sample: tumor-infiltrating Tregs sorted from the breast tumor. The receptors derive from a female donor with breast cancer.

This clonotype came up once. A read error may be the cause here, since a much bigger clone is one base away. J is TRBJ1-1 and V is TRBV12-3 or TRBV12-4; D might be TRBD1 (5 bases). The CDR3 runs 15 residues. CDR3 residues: CASSLMGGGNAEAFF. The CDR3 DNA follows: TGTGCCAGCAGTTTAATGGGGGGGGGGAACGCTGAAGCTTTCTTT.

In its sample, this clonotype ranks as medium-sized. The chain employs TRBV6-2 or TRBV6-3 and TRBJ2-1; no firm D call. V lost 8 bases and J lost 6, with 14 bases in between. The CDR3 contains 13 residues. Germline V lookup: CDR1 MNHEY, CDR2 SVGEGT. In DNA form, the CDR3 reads TGTGCCAGCTCCCGTCTCGCCCCCAATGAGCAGTTCTTC. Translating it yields CASSRLAPNEQFF.

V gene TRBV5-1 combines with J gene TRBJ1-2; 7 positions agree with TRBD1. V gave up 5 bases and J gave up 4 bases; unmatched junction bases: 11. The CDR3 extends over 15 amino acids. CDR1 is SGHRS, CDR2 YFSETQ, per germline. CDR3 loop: CASRSGTGDLYGYTF. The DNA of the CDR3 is TGCGCCAGCAGAAGTGGCACAGGGGACCTCTATGGCTACACCTTC.

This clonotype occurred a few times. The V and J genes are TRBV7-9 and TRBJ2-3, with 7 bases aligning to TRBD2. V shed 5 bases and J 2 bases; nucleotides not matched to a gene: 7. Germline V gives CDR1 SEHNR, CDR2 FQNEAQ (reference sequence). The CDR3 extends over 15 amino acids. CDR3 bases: TGTGCCAGCAGCCGGGACTACCCTCCCACAGATACGCAGTATTTT. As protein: CASSRDYPPTDTQYF.